This T cell receptor (beta chain) was retrieved from a study of tumour-infiltrating T cells in Burkitt lymphoma. For the study at large: All epidemiological Burkitt lymphoma subtypes were represented in the cohort. Productive clonality predicted overall and progression-free survival. Study-wide points: Several public clonotypes recurred in numerous Burkitt lymphoma patients.

The method was immunoSEQ multiplex PCR; TCRdb's version includes in-frame clones alone and lacks a portion of them. The data show 6,400 or so clones, about 83% seen once. This CDR3 region has 16 residues. Germline V gene lookup returns CDR1 LNHNV and CDR2 YYDKDF (reference sequence). V was clipped by 2 bases and J by 2 bases, with 13 bases between them. As regards this clone: What it binds is not known.

Sequencing was performed on tumor tissue. This TCR was sampled from a human donor with Burkitt lymphoma. The chain links TRBV15 to TRBJ1-5; the D is unclear. The CDR3 coding sequence is TGTGCCACCAGCAGATCCGGGCCGGGAGGCAATCAGCCCCAGCATTTT. Encoded protein: CATSRSGPGGNQPQHF.